What follows describes a single T cell receptor beta chain. This sample is drawn from a study of blood T cell repertoires in COVID-19. About the study: The origin of the acute and convalescent COVID-19 samples was the United States, Italy and Spain.

Sequenced by immunoSEQ multiplex PCR; TCRdb stores in-frame clones only, minus some. The repertoire holds some 170,000 clones, more than 85% seen once, with 1.2% in the top ten. CDR1 WSHSY and CDR2 SAAADI come from the germline V gene. The CDR3 covers 17 residues. The J segment lost 1 base and the V segment lost 3 bases, leaving 11 bases of the junction unmatched. The source of this sequence is a human donor with acute COVID-19. The donor label of this sample is uncertain. The J gene is TRBJ2-5, the V gene TRBV10-2, with TRBD2 matching 7 bases. The sample comprised PBMCs or T cells enriched from blood (not recorded which). This chain's CDR3 is CASSESLGGTSQETQYF. DNA of the CDR3: TGCGCCAGCAGTGAATCTCTGGGGGGGACCTCCCAAGAGACCCAGTACTTC.